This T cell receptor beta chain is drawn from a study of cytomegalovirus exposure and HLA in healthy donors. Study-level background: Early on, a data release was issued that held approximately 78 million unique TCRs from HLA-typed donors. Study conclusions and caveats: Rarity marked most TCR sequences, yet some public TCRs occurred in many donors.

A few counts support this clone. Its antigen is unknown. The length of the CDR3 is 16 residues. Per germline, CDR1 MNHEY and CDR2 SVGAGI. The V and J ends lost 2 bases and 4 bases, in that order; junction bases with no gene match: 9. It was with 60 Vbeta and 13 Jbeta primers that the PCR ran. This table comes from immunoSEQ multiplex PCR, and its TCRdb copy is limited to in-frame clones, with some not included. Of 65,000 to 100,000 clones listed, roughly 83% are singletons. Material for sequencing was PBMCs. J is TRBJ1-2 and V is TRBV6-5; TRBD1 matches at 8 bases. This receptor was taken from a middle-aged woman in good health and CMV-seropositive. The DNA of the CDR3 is TGTGCCAGCAGTTACACCCGACAGGGGTCCGGCTATGGCTACACCTTC. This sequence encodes CASSYTRQGSGYGYTF.